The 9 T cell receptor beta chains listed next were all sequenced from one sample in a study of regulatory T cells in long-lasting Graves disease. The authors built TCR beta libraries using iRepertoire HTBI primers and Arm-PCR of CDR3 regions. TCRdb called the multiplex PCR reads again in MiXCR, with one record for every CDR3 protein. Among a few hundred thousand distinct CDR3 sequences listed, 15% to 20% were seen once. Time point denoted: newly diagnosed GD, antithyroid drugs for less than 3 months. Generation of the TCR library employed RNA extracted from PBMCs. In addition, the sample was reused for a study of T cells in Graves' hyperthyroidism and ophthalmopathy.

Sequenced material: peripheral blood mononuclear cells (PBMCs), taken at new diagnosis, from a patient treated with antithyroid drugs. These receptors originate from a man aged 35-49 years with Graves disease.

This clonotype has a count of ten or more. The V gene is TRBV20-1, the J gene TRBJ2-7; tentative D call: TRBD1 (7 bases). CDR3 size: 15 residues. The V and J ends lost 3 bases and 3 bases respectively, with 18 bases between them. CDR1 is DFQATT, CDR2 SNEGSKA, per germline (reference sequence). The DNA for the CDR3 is TGCAGTGCTAGTCCCGGACAGGAGGGTTACTACGAGCAGTACTTC. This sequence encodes CSASPGQEGYYEQYF.

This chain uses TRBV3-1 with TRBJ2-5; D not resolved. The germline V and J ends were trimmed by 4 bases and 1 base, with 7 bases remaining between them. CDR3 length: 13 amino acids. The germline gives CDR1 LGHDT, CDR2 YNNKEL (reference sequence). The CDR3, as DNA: TGTGCCAGCAGCCGCAGAGTCCAAGAGACCCAGTACTTC. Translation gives CASSRRVQETQYF.

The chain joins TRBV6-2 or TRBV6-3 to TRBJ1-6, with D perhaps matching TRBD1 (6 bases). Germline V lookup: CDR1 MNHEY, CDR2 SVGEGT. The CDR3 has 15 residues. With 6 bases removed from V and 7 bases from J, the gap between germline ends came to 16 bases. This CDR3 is CASSPFSGGNSPLHF. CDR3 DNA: TGTGCCAGCAGCCCCTTTTCGGGGGGCAATTCACCCCTCCACTTT.

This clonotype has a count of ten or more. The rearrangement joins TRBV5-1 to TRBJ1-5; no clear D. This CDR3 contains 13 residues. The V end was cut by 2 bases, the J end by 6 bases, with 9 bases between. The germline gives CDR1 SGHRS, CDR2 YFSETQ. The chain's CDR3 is CASSFRGSQPQHF. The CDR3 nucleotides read TGCGCCAGCAGCTTCCGGGGAAGTCAGCCCCAGCATTTT.

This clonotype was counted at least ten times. The CDR3 bases are TGTGCCTGCACTAGTGAGCAGGGCCATTTAGGCGAGCAGTACTTC. It yields the protein CACTSEQGHLGEQYF. The chain carries TRBV28 and TRBJ2-7; either TRBD1 or TRBD2 may fit D (5 bases each). The germline V gene has CDR1 MDHEN and CDR2 SYDVKM. CDR3 length equals 15 residues. The V and J ends lost 11 bases and 6 bases respectively, with 26 bases between them.

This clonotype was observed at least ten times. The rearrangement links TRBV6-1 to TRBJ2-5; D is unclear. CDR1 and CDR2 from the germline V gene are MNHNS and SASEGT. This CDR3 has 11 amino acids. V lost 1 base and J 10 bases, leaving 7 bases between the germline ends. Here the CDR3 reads CASSEDWIQYF. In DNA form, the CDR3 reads TGTGCCAGCAGTGAAGACTGGATCCAGTACTTC.

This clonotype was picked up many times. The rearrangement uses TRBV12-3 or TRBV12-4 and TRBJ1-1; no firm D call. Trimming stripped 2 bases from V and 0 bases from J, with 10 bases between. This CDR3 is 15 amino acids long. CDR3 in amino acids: CASSLKAYLNTEAFF. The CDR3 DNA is TGTGCCAGCAGTTTAAAGGCTTATTTGAACACTGAAGCTTTCTTT.

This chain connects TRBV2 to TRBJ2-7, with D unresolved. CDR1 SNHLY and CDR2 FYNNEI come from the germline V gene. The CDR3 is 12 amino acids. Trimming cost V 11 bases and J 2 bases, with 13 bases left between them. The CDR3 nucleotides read TGTGCCGCCCAGGCCCGAACCTACGAGCAGTACTTC. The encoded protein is CAAQARTYEQYF.

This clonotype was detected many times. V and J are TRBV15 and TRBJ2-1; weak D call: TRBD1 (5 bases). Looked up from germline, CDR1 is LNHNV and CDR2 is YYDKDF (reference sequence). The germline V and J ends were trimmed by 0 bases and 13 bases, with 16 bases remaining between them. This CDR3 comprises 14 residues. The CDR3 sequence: CATSRDSSRVSQFF. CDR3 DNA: TGTGCCACCAGCAGAGACAGCTCCAGGGTATCTCAGTTCTTC. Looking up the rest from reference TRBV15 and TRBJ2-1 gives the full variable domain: DAMVIQNPRYQVTQFGKPVTLSCSQTLNHNVMYWYQQKSSQAPKLLFHYYDKDFNNEADTPDNFQSRRPNTSFCFLDIRSPGLGDTAMYLCATSRDSSRVSQFFGPGTRLTVL.